This T cell receptor beta chain was sequenced in a study of PD-1 blockade in mismatch repair-deficient tumors. Study-wide background: Patients had 12 mismatch repair-deficient cancer types and were previously treated and progressing.

Generated by immunoSEQ multiplex PCR, the TCRdb table keeps only in-frame clones and is missing some. Of roughly 120,000 clones in the sample, almost 90% are singletons; the top ten hold about 12%. V shed 4 bases and J shed 6 bases, with 11 bases lying between them. The CDR3 contains 12 residues. CDR1 SGDLS and CDR2 YYNGEE come from the germline V gene. Regarding this clone: Its matching antigen is unknown.

Study-wide findings and caveats: Rapid post-treatment expansion, then contraction, generally preceding radiologic response, marked tumor-resident clones.

All patients were mismatch repair deficient, assessed by either PCR or immunohistochemistry. TCR sequencing covered a few patients who responded to pembrolizumab. The chain carries TRBV9 and TRBJ2-7; TRBD2 might be the D (6 bases). This clonotype was sampled from an adult with mismatch repair-deficient cancer. The sample consisted of peripheral blood, taken about 17 months after starting pembrolizumab. The CDR3 sequence: CASSPAGREQYF. The CDR3 DNA reads as TGTGCCAGCAGCCCCGCGGGACGCGAGCAGTACTTC.